Below, one T cell receptor beta chain is given with its context. This CDR3 comprises 16 residues. With 5 bases clipped from V and 4 bases from J, the junction kept 11 bases outside the gene matches. Looked up from germline, CDR1 is SGHTA and CDR2 is FQGNSA. This table comes from immunoSEQ multiplex PCR, and its TCRdb copy is limited to in-frame clones, with some not included. The sample shows 50,000 to 75,000 clones, roughly 93% of them seen only once. The sample belongs to a study of technical replicates of blood from a few donors. The sample consisted of PBMCs. This TCR derives from a human donor in good health. Some clones in this sample may be carry-over from other donors' samples. The chain recombines TRBV7-2 with TRBJ1-2, with 9 bases lining up with TRBD1. The DNA for the CDR3 is TGTGCCAGCAGCCAGGGCGGGACAGGGAGGCGCTATGGCTACACCTTC. Protein: CASSQGGTGRRYGYTF.